This is a list of T cell receptor beta chains from one sample in a study of T cell responses to AZD1222 COVID-19 vaccine. Assay used: immunoSEQ multiplex PCR; TCRdb lists only in-frame clones, some missing. This sample has over 70,000 clones, with roughly 86% found just once. The sample here was peripheral blood, taken on day 0 of AZD1222 vaccination. The receptors come from an adult in good health. Both conserved end residues are part of each CDR3. Fields, in order: clone size, D gene, V gene, J gene, CDR3 protein, CDR3 DNA. D genes are given only for firm matches. Clone size is shown for a subset of rows, as once, few, many or a class of expanded clone.

clone size: -
D gene: TRBD1
V gene: TRBV29-1
J gene: TRBJ2-1
CDR3 protein: CSAPGQGQNEQFF
CDR3 DNA: TGCAGCGCCCCAGGACAGGGGCAAAATGAGCAGTTCTTC

clone size: -
D gene: -
V gene: TRBV6-5
J gene: TRBJ1-4
CDR3 protein: CASSYSRTNEKLFF
CDR3 DNA: TGTGCCAGCAGCTACAGCAGGACTAATGAAAAACTGTTTTTT

clone size: once
D gene: -
V gene: TRBV24-1
J gene: TRBJ2-1
CDR3 protein: CATKGSDIGNEQFF
CDR3 DNA: TGTGCCACCAAAGGGTCGGATATTGGGAATGAGCAGTTCTTC

clone size: -
D gene: -
V gene: TRBV19
J gene: TRBJ1-1
CDR3 protein: CASRVWQGEAFF
CDR3 DNA: TGTGCCAGTAGGGTCTGGCAGGGTGAAGCTTTCTTT

clone size: -
D gene: -
V gene: TRBV28
J gene: TRBJ2-1
CDR3 protein: CASSSRDGRYNEQFF
CDR3 DNA: TGTGCCAGCAGTTCCAGGGACGGGAGATACAATGAGCAGTTCTTC

clone size: -
D gene: TRBD2
V gene: TRBV28
J gene: TRBJ2-3
CDR3 protein: CASSELGLAGVTDTQYF
CDR3 DNA: TGTGCCAGCAGCGAACTCGGGCTAGCGGGAGTCACAGATACGCAGTATTTT

clone size: -
D gene: -
V gene: TRBV28
J gene: TRBJ1-1
CDR3 protein: CASSSHMNTEAFF
CDR3 DNA: TGTGCCAGCAGCAGTCACATGAACACTGAAGCTTTCTTT

clone size: few
D gene: -
V gene: TRBV7-8
J gene: TRBJ2-2
CDR3 protein: CASSGTNTGELFF
CDR3 DNA: TGTGCCAGCAGCGGTACGAACACCGGGGAGCTGTTTTTT

clone size: -
D gene: -
V gene: TRBV6-5
J gene: TRBJ2-7
CDR3 protein: CASSKQVSSYEQYF
CDR3 DNA: TGTGCCAGCAGTAAACAGGTATCCTCCTACGAGCAGTACTTC

clone size: -
D gene: TRBD2
V gene: TRBV29-1
J gene: TRBJ2-2
CDR3 protein: CSVGTSGKVGELFF
CDR3 DNA: TGCAGCGTCGGGACTAGCGGGAAAGTCGGGGAGCTGTTTTTT

clone size: -
D gene: -
V gene: TRBV10-3
J gene: TRBJ2-2
CDR3 protein: CAISETGGDGELFF
CDR3 DNA: TGTGCCATCAGTGAAACAGGGGGGGACGGGGAGCTGTTTTTT

clone size: -
D gene: TRBD1
V gene: TRBV5-1
J gene: TRBJ1-2
CDR3 protein: CASSSGTGTTF
CDR3 DNA: TGCGCCAGCAGCTCCGGGACAGGGACCACCTTC

clone size: -
D gene: -
V gene: TRBV5-4
J gene: TRBJ2-7
CDR3 protein: CASSSSGAAFPAYEQYF
CDR3 DNA: TGTGCCAGCAGCTCGTCGGGAGCGGCCTTCCCAGCCTACGAGCAGTACTTC